Below are 30 T cell receptor beta chains sequenced from a single sample in a study of cytomegalovirus exposure and HLA in healthy donors (dated by TCRdb to 2016 to 2017). Library construction relied on the immunoSEQ multiplex PCR assay. This is the immuneACCESS table as TCRdb keeps it, with only in-frame sequences that have V and J called. A part of the clones is gone; compared with another copy, unresolved V genes explain less than half, and the rest is unexplained. The sample data list 150,000 to 200,000 clones, and approximately 96% of these were observed just once. About 0.89% of the sample is taken by the ten largest. Material: PBMCs. All receptors come from a woman aged 18-29 years in good health and CMV-seronegative.

The chain joins TRBV4-3 to TRBJ2-5; 11 nucleotides line up with TRBD2. V gave up 3 bases and J gave up 1 base; unmatched junction bases: 10. This CDR3 spans 18 amino acids. CDR1 LGHNA and CDR2 YSLEER come from the germline V gene. The DNA of the CDR3 is TGCGCCAGCAGCCAGCAAACCCGGCTAGCGGGGGGCCAAGAGACCCAGTACTTC. Protein: CASSQQTRLAGGQETQYF.

Notes on this clone: The sample holds other DNA sequences that translate to the same CDR3. Here the CDR3 DNA reads TGTGCCAGCAGTTTAAACACAAACTATGGCTACACCTTC. Protein: CASSLNTNYGYTF. V gene TRBV27 combines with J gene TRBJ1-2, with D unclear. The germline V gene encodes CDR1 MNHEY and CDR2 SMNVEV (reference sequence). V lost 2 bases to trimming and J lost 2 bases, with 6 bases between them. The CDR3 runs 13 residues.

The chain has TRBV7-2 and TRBJ1-5, with a possible D match to TRBD1 (6 bases). The V end lost 0 bases, the J end lost 0 bases, and 15 bases lay between the germline ends. The CDR3 runs 18 residues. Germline CDR1 reads SGHTA; CDR2 reads FQGNSA. Written as DNA, the CDR3 is TGTGCCAGCAGCTTAGCGGAACAGGGTGGATATAGCAATCAGCCCCAGCATTTT. Translating gives CASSLAEQGGYSNQPQHF.

The V call is TRBV27, the J call TRBJ2-4; perhaps TRBD1 as D (6 bases). CDR3 size: 17 residues. Germline CDR1 is MNHEY and CDR2 is SMNVEV (reference sequence). Trimming cost V 8 bases and J 1 base, with 21 bases left between them. CDR3 nucleotide sequence: TGTGCCAGCCCAACAGGGTTTCGATGCTTTGCCAAAAACATTCAGTACTTC. Encoded protein: CASPTGFRCFAKNIQYF.

This clone was detected once. The V call is TRBV10-3, the J call TRBJ2-7; a possible D gene is TRBD1 (6 bases). The V gene's germline CDR1 is ENHRY and CDR2 SYGVKD. The CDR3 consists of 14 residues. Trimming took off 0 bases at V and 2 bases at J, with 8 bases between the two ends. CDR3 amino acids: CAISESTGTYEQYF. Written as DNA, the CDR3 is TGTGCCATCAGTGAGTCAACAGGGACCTACGAGCAGTACTTC.

The CDR3 DNA is TGTGCCAGCACCCCTGGAGGAAGCGATAGCGATAGCAATCAGCCCCAGCATTTT. It specifies CASTPGGSDSDSNQPQHF. This sequence joins TRBV11-2 and TRBJ1-5; D gene uncertain. V shed 7 bases and J shed 0 bases, with 22 bases lying between them. CDR3 size: 18 residues. Per germline, CDR1 SGHAT and CDR2 FQNNGV.

For the CDR3, the DNA is TGTGCCAGCAGCCCCGAGACAGGATTTAATTCACCCCTCCACTTT. Its translation: CASSPETGFNSPLHF. The J gene is TRBJ1-6, the V gene TRBV9, with a possible D match to TRBD1 (6 bases). There are 15 residues in the CDR3. V lost 4 bases and J 6 bases, leaving 14 bases between the germline ends. The V gene's germline CDR1 is SGDLS and CDR2 YYNGEE.

V is TRBV2 and J is TRBJ2-2, with D uncertain. Per germline, CDR1 SNHLY and CDR2 FYNNEI. This CDR3 is built from 14 residues. Trimming left V 0 bases short and J 2 bases short, with 4 bases between. The DNA of the CDR3 is TGTGCCAGCAGTGAAGCCCTTAACACCGGGGAGCTGTTTTTT. The encoded protein is CASSEALNTGELFF.

The CDR3 bases are TGTGCCAGCAGCTCATCCCTAGCGGGGGGGGCGTATACGCAGTATTTT. Protein sequence: CASSSSLAGGAYTQYF. The chain joins TRBV7-2 to TRBJ2-3; 12 bases align to TRBD2. The CDR3 contains 16 residues. With 4 bases clipped from V and 7 bases from J, the junction kept 9 bases outside the gene matches. CDR1 SGHTA and CDR2 FQGNSA come from the germline V gene.

V is TRBV2 and J is TRBJ2-5; the D gene is possibly TRBD2 (5 bases). Trimming removed 8 bases from V and 5 bases from J, with 21 bases in between. The CDR3 extends over 15 amino acids. Germline values: CDR1 SNHLY, CDR2 FYNNEI. The CDR3 loop is CASDLLGLAQETQYF. The CDR3 DNA reads as TGTGCCAGCGATCTACTTGGGCTAGCACAGGAGACCCAGTACTTC.

The chain joins TRBV19 to TRBJ2-7, with 8 bases identical to TRBD1. V lost 6 bases to trimming and J lost 4 bases; unmatched junction nucleotides: 11. The CDR3 spans 15 residues. The germline gives CDR1 LNHDA, CDR2 SQIVND (reference sequence). The CDR3 DNA reads TGTGCCAGTAGCCAGCAGGCAGGGGGCAGGTACGAGCAGTACTTC. As protein: CASSQQAGGRYEQYF.

This chain links TRBV6-5 with TRBJ2-1; 8 bases are a match to TRBD1. This CDR3 spans 15 amino acids. The V and J ends lost 5 bases and 6 bases, in that order; junction bases with no gene match: 9. Germline values: CDR1 MNHEY, CDR2 SVGAGI. The CDR3 sequence: CASSPGGTGRNEQFF. The CDR3, as DNA: TGTGCCAGCAGTCCCGGCGGGACAGGACGCAATGAGCAGTTCTTC.

The rearrangement uses TRBV13 and TRBJ1-1; perhaps TRBD1 as D (5 bases). The CDR3 has 15 residues. V was trimmed by 4 bases and J by 6 bases, leaving 18 bases between them. Looked up from germline, CDR1 is PRHDT and CDR2 is FYEKMQ (reference sequence). The DNA for the CDR3 is TGTGCCAGCAGCTCGGGTAGGGGATCGCTGGCTGAAGCTTTCTTT. Translation gives CASSSGRGSLAEAFF.

This chain joins TRBV5-1 and TRBJ2-1; weak D call: TRBD1 (5 bases). Germline V gene data show CDR1 as SGHRS and CDR2 as YFSETQ. V dropped 1 base and J dropped 0 bases, with 11 bases sitting between them. This CDR3 contains 16 residues. CDR3 in amino acids: CASSLTGLSSYNEQFF. CDR3 coding DNA: TGCGCCAGCAGCTTGACAGGTTTGAGCTCCTACAATGAGCAGTTCTTC.

This clone was seen only once. The rearrangement joins TRBV13 to TRBJ1-2, with D maybe TRBD1 (5 bases). The CDR3 length is 13 residues. Germline V gives CDR1 PRHDT, CDR2 FYEKMQ (reference sequence). The germline V and J ends were trimmed by 4 bases and 3 bases, with 9 bases remaining between them. CDR3 nucleotide sequence: TGTGCCAGCAGCTCAGGGTCGGACTATGGCTACACCTTC. Translation gives CASSSGSDYGYTF.

This sequence joins TRBV4-1 and TRBJ2-2; D is unresolved. Trimming took 5 bases from V and 6 from J, leaving 4 bases between them. CDR1 and CDR2 from the germline V gene are MGHRA and YSYEKL. This CDR3 region has 11 residues. The CDR3, as DNA: TGCGCCAGCAGCACGGCCGGGGAGCTGTTTTTT. This codes for CASSTAGELFF.

V gene TRBV19 combines with J gene TRBJ1-5; 7 nucleotides agree with TRBD1. The CDR3 totals 14 residues. The junction had 5 bases not matched to a gene; V was cut back by 4 bases and J by 5 bases. The V gene's germline CDR1 is LNHDA and CDR2 SQIVND (reference sequence). The CDR3 bases are TGTGCCAGTAGTAAACGACAGGGCGATCAGCCCCAGCATTTT. Amino acids: CASSKRQGDQPQHF.

The V and J genes are TRBV6-5 and TRBJ2-7, with D possibly matching TRBD2 (5 bases). This CDR3 is built from 16 residues. Trimming took 2 bases from V and 4 from J, leaving 18 bases between them. Germline CDR1 and CDR2: MNHEY and SVGAGI. The CDR3 spells CASSYPHQRGYYEQYF. The CDR3 DNA reads TGTGCCAGCAGTTACCCACATCAGCGCGGGTATTACGAGCAGTACTTC.

This clone was counted once. The V gene is TRBV5-1, the J gene TRBJ2-3; TRBD2 agrees at 14 bases. The V segment lost 3 bases and the J segment 4 bases; nucleotides outside the gene matches: 4. The CDR3 length is 16 residues. CDR1 is SGHRS, CDR2 YFSETQ, per germline. The CDR3 sequence is CASSWRTSGGSDTQYF. Here the CDR3 DNA reads TGCGCCAGCAGCTGGAGGACTAGCGGGGGGTCAGATACGCAGTATTTT.

The chain has TRBV4-1 and TRBJ2-7; D is uncertain. The CDR3 spans 15 residues. Trimming took 0 bases from V and 3 from J, leaving 12 bases between them. In germline, CDR1 is MGHRA, CDR2 YSYEKL. The CDR3 nucleotides read TGCGCCAGCAGCCAAGACAGCGAAGAGAACTACGAGCAGTACTTC. Protein: CASSQDSEENYEQYF.

This chain connects TRBV7-9 to TRBJ2-5, with D hard to call. CDR1 and CDR2 (germline): SEHNR, FQNEAQ (reference sequence). This CDR3 has 14 residues. The V end was cut by 4 bases, the J end by 5 bases, with 14 bases between. Here the CDR3 reads CASSSTDPGETQYF. The CDR3 DNA sequence: TGTGCCAGCAGCTCGACTGACCCTGGGGAGACCCAGTACTTC.

The chain uses TRBV4-1 and TRBJ1-1; D is perhaps TRBD1 (6 bases). V was trimmed by 0 bases and J by 1 base, leaving 9 bases between them. Germline loops: CDR1 MGHRA, CDR2 YSYEKL. CDR3 length equals 15 residues. CDR3 loop: CASSQEPGANTEAFF. CDR3 DNA: TGCGCCAGCAGCCAAGAACCAGGGGCGAACACTGAAGCTTTCTTT.

The chain employs TRBV19 and TRBJ2-3; D possibly corresponds to TRBD2 (6 bases). CDR1 is LNHDA and CDR2 is SQIVND in the germline V gene (reference sequence). Trimming pared 4 bases from V and 7 bases from J, leaving 18 bases between. This CDR3 is 15 amino acids long. The CDR3 spells CASSRGTRGLNTQYF. The CDR3 coding sequence is TGTGCCAGTAGTAGAGGGACGCGGGGCTTGAATACGCAGTATTTT.

The V and J genes are TRBV29-1 and TRBJ2-3; 10 bases align to TRBD1. V shed 3 bases and J 3 bases; nucleotides not matched to a gene: 3. Germline V gene data show CDR1 as SQVTM and CDR2 as ANQGSEA. The CDR3 runs 14 residues. CDR3 bases: TGCAGCGTTGAGGAGGACAGGGGGACAGATACGCAGTATTTT. As protein: CSVEEDRGTDTQYF.

This chain links TRBV7-3 with TRBJ2-2, with 8 positions matching TRBD2. Germline CDR1 reads SGHTA; CDR2 reads FQGTGA. CDR3 length equals 15 residues. The trim removed 2 bases at V and 4 bases at J, leaving 3 bases unmatched. The chain's CDR3 is CASSLFGGATGELFF. The CDR3, as DNA: TGTGCCAGCAGCTTATTCGGGGGGGCCACCGGGGAGCTGTTTTTT.

The chain employs TRBV2 and TRBJ1-5, with D unclear. This CDR3 spans 14 amino acids. Germline assignment: CDR1 SNHLY and CDR2 FYNNEI. V was pared by 7 bases and J by 0 bases, with 10 bases between. The CDR3 protein is CASMAQYSNQPQHF. CDR3 coding DNA: TGTGCCAGCATGGCACAGTATAGCAATCAGCCCCAGCATTTT.

The genes are TRBV5-8 and TRBJ2-3; no clear D gene. There are 14 residues in the CDR3. CDR1 is SGHTS, CDR2 YDEGEE, per germline. Trimming took 2 bases from V and 5 from J, leaving 12 bases between them. CDR3 protein: CASSFWSSEDTQYF. In DNA form, the CDR3 reads TGTGCCAGCAGCTTTTGGAGCTCTGAAGATACGCAGTATTTT.

This chain joins TRBV18 and TRBJ2-2, with D possibly being TRBD2 (6 bases). V lost 3 bases and J lost 4, with 15 bases in between. This CDR3 is built from 16 residues. Germline lookup yields CDR1 KGHSH and CDR2 LQKENI. The DNA of the CDR3 is TGTGCCAGCTCACCGCGATCCGGGGGTGGCACCGGGGAGCTGTTTTTT. It yields the protein CASSPRSGGGTGELFF. Together with reference TRBV18 and TRBJ2-2, the CDR3 gives the full variable domain: NAGVMQNPRHLVRRRGQEARLRCSPMKGHSHVYWYRQLPEEGLKFMVYLQKENIIDESGMPKERFSAEFPKEGPSILRIQQVVRGDSAAYFCASSPRSGGGTGELFFGEGSRLTVL.

This rearrangement joins TRBV6-1 to TRBJ2-2; 9 positions agree with TRBD1. CDR3 length: 15 residues. Germline assignment: CDR1 MNHNS and CDR2 SASEGT. The junction had 2 bases not matched to a gene; V was cut back by 5 bases and J by 1 base. CDR3 sequence reads: CASSPGQGNTGELFF. CDR3 in DNA: TGTGCCAGCAGTCCGGGACAGGGGAACACCGGGGAGCTGTTTTTT.

V usage is TRBV10-3 and J usage is TRBJ2-7; 11 bases fit TRBD2. CDR1 and CDR2 (germline): ENHRY, SYGVKD. The CDR3 has 15 residues. Unmatched junction bases numbered 6, after V lost 6 bases and J lost 2 bases. The CDR3 sequence: CAISAPTSGTYEQYF. The DNA of the CDR3 is TGTGCCATCAGCGCACCGACTAGCGGGACCTACGAGCAGTACTTC.